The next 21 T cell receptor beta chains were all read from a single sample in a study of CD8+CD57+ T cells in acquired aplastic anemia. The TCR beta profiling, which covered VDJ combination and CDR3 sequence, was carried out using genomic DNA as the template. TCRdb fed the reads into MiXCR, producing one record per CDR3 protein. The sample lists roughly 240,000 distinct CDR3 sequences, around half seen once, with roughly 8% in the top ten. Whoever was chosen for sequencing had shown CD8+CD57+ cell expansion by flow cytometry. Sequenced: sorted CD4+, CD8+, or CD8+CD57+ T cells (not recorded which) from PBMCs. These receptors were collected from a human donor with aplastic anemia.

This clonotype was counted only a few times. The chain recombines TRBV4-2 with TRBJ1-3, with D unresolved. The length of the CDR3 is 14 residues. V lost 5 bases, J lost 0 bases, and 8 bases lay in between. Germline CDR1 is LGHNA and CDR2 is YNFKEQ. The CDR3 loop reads CASSVQFSGNTIYF. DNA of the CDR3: TGTGCCAGCAGCGTTCAGTTCTCTGGAAACACCATATATTTT.

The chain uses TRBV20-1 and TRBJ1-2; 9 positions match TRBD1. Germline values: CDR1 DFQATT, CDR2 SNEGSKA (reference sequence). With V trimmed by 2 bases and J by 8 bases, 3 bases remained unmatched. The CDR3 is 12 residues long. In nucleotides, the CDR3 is TGCAGTGCTAGATCAGGGACAGGGGGCTACACCTTC. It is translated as CSARSGTGGYTF.

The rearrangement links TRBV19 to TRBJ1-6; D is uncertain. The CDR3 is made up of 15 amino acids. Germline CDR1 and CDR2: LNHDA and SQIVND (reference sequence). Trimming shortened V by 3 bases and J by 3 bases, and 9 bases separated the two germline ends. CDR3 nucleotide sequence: TGTGCCAGTAGTATCGCAGGCCTCTATAATTCACCCCTCCACTTT. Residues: CASSIAGLYNSPLHF.

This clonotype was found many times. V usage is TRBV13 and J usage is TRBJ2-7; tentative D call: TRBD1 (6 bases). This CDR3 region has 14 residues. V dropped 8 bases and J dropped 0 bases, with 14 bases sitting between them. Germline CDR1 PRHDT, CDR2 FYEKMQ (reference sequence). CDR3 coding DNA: TGTGCCAGCGGCCGAAGGGGGAGCTCCTACGAGCAGTACTTC. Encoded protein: CASGRRGSSYEQYF.

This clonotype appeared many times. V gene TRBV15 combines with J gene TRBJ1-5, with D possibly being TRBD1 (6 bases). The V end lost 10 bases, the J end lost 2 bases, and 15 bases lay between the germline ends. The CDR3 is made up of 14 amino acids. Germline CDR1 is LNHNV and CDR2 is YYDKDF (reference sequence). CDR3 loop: CAIRGGGGNQPQHF. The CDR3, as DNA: TGTGCCATCAGAGGGGGGGGCGGCAATCAGCCCCAGCATTTT.

CDR3 bases: TGTGCCAGCAAAGGGGACAGGGGCCCCTACGAGCAGTACTTC. Amino acid sequence: CASKGDRGPYEQYF. The chain combines TRBV9 with TRBJ2-7, with 10 bases matching TRBD1. V dropped 6 bases and J dropped 2; count of bases not matched to a gene: 5. The CDR3 is 14 amino acids. The germline CDR1 and CDR2 sequences are SGDLS and YYNGEE.

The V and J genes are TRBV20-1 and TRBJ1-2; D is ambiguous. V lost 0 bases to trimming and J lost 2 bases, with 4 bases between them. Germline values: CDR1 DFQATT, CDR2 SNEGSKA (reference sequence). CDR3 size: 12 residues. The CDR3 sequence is CSAREGNYGYTF. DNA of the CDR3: TGCAGTGCTAGAGAGGGAAACTATGGCTACACCTTC.

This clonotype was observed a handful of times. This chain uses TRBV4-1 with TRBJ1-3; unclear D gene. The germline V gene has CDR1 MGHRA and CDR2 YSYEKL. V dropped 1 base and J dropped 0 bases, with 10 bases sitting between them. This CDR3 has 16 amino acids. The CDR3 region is CASSQAFTSSGNTIYF. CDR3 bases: TGCGCCAGCAGCCAAGCATTCACCAGCTCTGGAAACACCATATATTTT.

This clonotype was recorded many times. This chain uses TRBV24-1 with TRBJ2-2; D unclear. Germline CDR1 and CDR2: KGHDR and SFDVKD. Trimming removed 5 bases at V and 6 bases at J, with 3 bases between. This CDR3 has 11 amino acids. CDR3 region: CATSVAGELFF. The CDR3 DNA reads TGTGCCACCAGTGTCGCCGGGGAGCTGTTTTTT.

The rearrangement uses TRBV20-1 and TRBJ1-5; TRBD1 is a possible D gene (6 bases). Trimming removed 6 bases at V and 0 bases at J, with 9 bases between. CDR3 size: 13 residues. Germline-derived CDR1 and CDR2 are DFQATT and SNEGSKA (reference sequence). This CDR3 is CSARTDSNQPQHF. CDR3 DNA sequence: TGCAGTGCCCGGACAGATAGCAATCAGCCCCAGCATTTT.

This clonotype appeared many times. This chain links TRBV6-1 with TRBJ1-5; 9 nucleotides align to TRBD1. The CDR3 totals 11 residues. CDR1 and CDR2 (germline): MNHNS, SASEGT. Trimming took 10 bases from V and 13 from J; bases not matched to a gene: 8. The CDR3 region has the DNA TGTGCCATTACCGGGGGGACAGGGCAGCATTTT. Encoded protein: CAITGGTGQHF.

The CDR3 DNA follows: TGCAGCGCCGTCGACAGGGATAGCAATCAGCCCCAGCATTTT. This sequence encodes CSAVDRDSNQPQHF. V and J are TRBV29-1 and TRBJ1-5, with TRBD1 matching 7 bases. The CDR3 consists of 14 residues. From germline, CDR1 is SQVTM and CDR2 ANQGSEA. The trim removed 7 bases at V and 0 bases at J, leaving 6 bases unmatched.

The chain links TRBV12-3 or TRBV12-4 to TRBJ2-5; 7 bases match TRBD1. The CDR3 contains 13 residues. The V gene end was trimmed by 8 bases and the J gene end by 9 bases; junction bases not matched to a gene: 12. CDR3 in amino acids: CASAVDRDEAQYF. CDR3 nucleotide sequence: TGTGCCAGCGCCGTCGACAGGGATGAGGCCCAGTACTTC.

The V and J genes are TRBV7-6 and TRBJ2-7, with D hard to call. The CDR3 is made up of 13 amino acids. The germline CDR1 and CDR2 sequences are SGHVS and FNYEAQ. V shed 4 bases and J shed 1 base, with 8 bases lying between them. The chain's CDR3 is CASSSQPSYEQYF. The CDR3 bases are TGTGCCAGCAGCTCTCAGCCGTCCTACGAGCAGTACTTC.

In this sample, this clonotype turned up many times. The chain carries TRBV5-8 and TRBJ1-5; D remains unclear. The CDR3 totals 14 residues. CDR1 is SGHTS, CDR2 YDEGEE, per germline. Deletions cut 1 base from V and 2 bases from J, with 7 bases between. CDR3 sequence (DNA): TGTGCCAGCAGCTTGCATCGGGGCAATCAGCCCCAGCATTTT. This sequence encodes CASSLHRGNQPQHF.

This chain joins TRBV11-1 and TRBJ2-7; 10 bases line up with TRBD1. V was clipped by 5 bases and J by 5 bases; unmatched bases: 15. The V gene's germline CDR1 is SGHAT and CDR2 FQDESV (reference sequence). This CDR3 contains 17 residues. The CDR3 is CASSISYSGTGAHEQYF. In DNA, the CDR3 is TGTGCCAGCAGCATAAGTTATTCCGGGACAGGGGCCCACGAGCAGTACTTC.

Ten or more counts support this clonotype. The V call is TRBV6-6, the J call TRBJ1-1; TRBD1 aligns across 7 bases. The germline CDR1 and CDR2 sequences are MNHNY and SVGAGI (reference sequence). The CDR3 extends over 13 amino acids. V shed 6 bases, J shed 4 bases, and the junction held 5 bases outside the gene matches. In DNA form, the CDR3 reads TGTGCCAGCAGCCTACAGGGGAGCACTGAAGCTTTCTTT. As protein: CASSLQGSTEAFF.

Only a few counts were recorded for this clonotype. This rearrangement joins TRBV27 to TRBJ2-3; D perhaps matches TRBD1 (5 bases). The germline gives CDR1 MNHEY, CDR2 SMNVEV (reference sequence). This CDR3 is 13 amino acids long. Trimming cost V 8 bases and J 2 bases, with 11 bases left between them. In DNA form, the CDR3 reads TGTGCCAGCGGCAGGGCTTACACAGATACGCAGTATTTT. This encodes CASGRAYTDTQYF.

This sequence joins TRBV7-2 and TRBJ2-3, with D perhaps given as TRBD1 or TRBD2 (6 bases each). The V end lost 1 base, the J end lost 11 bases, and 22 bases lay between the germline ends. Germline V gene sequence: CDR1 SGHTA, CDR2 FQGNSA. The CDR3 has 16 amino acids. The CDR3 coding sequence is TGTGCCAGCAGCTTAGAGGGGGGAACTCGTACCAATGAGCAGTATTTT. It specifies CASSLEGGTRTNEQYF.

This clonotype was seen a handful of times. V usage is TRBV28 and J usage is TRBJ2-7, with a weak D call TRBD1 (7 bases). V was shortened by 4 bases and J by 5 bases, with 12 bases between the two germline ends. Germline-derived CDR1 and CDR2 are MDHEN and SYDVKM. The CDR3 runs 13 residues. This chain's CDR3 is CASSSRGAHEQYF. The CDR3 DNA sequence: TGTGCCAGCAGTTCCAGGGGGGCCCACGAGCAGTACTTC.

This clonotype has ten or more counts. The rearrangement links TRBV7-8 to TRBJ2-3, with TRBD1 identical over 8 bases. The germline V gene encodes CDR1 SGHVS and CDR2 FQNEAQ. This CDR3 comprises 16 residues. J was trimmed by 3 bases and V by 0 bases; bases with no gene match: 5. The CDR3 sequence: CASSLAPDRATDTQYF. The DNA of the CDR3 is TGTGCCAGCAGCTTAGCGCCGGACAGGGCAACAGATACGCAGTATTTT.